Listed here are 26 T cell receptor beta chains from one sample, sequenced in a study of blood T cell repertoires in COVID-19. Sequenced by immunoSEQ multiplex PCR; TCRdb stores in-frame clones only, minus some. In the table there are approximately 280,000 clones, around 90% of which are singletons. The sample was peripheral blood. The source is a man younger than 35 with active or convalescent COVID-19.

The V gene is TRBV6-5, the J gene TRBJ1-5, with a tentative D call TRBD1 (6 bases). Germline V gives CDR1 MNHEY, CDR2 SVGAGI. The CDR3 is 15 amino acids. V was shortened by 0 bases and J by 7 bases, with 13 bases between the two germline ends. In DNA, the CDR3 is TGTGCCAGCAGTTACTCGATTAGGGGGAACCAGCCCCAGCATTTT. As protein: CASSYSIRGNQPQHF.

This clone was seen more than once but under ten times. V usage is TRBV6-5 and J usage is TRBJ2-6; perhaps TRBD1 as D (5 bases). CDR3 size: 15 residues. In germline, CDR1 is MNHEY, CDR2 SVGAGI. V was shortened by 5 bases and J by 0 bases, with 8 bases between the two germline ends. The DNA of the CDR3 is TGTGCCAGCAGTAAACAGGTCTCTGGGGCCAACGTCCTGACTTTC. Its protein product is CASSKQVSGANVLTF.

The rearrangement uses TRBV27 and TRBJ1-1; D remains unclear. Looked up from germline, CDR1 is MNHEY and CDR2 is SMNVEV (reference sequence). V was shortened by 4 bases and J by 8 bases, with 14 bases between the two germline ends. This CDR3 is 13 amino acids long. The CDR3: CASSSVLRVEAFF. The CDR3 coding sequence is TGTGCCAGCAGTTCCGTTTTGAGGGTAGAAGCTTTCTTT.

J is TRBJ1-1 and V is TRBV19; D gene ambiguous. V lost 10 bases to trimming and J lost 0 bases, with 15 bases between them. This CDR3 contains 14 residues. Germline V gene data show CDR1 as LNHDA and CDR2 as SQIVND (reference sequence). CDR3 loop: CATQAKSMNTEAFF. CDR3 sequence (DNA): TGTGCCACCCAAGCAAAGTCCATGAACACTGAAGCTTTCTTT.

This rearrangement joins TRBV5-1 to TRBJ2-7, with D possibly being TRBD1 (6 bases). Trimming left V 4 bases short and J 6 bases short, with 11 bases between. Germline CDR1 and CDR2: SGHRS and YFSETQ. The CDR3 has 12 amino acids. This CDR3 is CASSQTGSEQYF. The CDR3 bases are TGCGCCAGCAGCCAGACAGGATCCGAGCAGTACTTC.

The chain carries TRBV3-1 (or the pseudogene TRBV3-2) and TRBJ2-5; D is perhaps TRBD1 (5 bases). CDR3 length: 13 amino acids. Germline V gene sequence: CDR1 LGHDT, CDR2 YNNKEL (reference sequence). Trimming left V 1 base short and J 13 bases short, with 16 bases between. In nucleotides, the CDR3 is TGTGCCAGCAGCCAAGTTAATGATCGGACATGGTACTTC. Protein sequence: CASSQVNDRTWYF.

The chain joins TRBV29-1 to TRBJ1-1; maybe TRBD1 (5 bases). Deletions cut 4 bases from V and 0 bases from J, with 9 bases between. Germline CDR1 reads SQVTM; CDR2 reads ANQGSEA. CDR3 size: 13 residues. CDR3 DNA: TGCAGCGTTGGACAGAACTTGAACACTGAAGCTTTCTTT. Translation gives CSVGQNLNTEAFF.

This chain connects TRBV19 to TRBJ2-7; perhaps TRBD1 as D (6 bases). The V end lost 4 bases, the J end lost 5 bases, and 12 bases lay between the germline ends. Per germline, CDR1 LNHDA and CDR2 SQIVND (reference sequence). The CDR3 totals 13 residues. The CDR3 bases are TGTGCCAGTAGTAGCAGGGGTCGGAACGAGCAGTACTTC. Its translation: CASSSRGRNEQYF.

The V gene is TRBV27, the J gene TRBJ2-1; 7 bases agree with TRBD1. V dropped 5 bases and J dropped 13; count of bases not matched to a gene: 8. CDR3 length: 12 amino acids. The germline V gene has CDR1 MNHEY and CDR2 SMNVEV (reference sequence). The CDR3, as DNA: TGTGCCAGCAGTACCGACAGGGTCAATCAGTTCTTC. It specifies CASSTDRVNQFF.

This chain connects TRBV5-4 to TRBJ2-7; tentatively, D is TRBD1 (6 bases). This CDR3 comprises 15 residues. V was shortened by 0 bases and J by 6 bases, with 16 bases between the two germline ends. CDR1 is SGHNT, CDR2 YYREEE, per germline (reference sequence). For the CDR3, the DNA is TGTGCCAGCAGCTTGGGACAGGCCAACAAAGGCGAGCAGTACTTC. Translation gives CASSLGQANKGEQYF.

The V and J genes are TRBV7-9 and TRBJ1-5; a weak D match, TRBD1 (5 bases). In germline, CDR1 is SEHNR, CDR2 FQNEAQ (reference sequence). V gave up 1 base and J gave up 7 bases, with 14 bases separating them. The CDR3 has 15 residues. Here the CDR3 DNA reads TGTGCCAGCAGCTTAGGGGGAGGGGCCGAACAGCCCCAGCATTTT. Protein product: CASSLGGGAEQPQHF.

The gene calls are TRBV3-1 (or the pseudogene TRBV3-2) and TRBJ1-3; tentative D call: TRBD1 (6 bases). Between the trimmed V and J ends, which lost 1 base and 0 bases, there was a span of 7 bases. Germline assignment: CDR1 LGHDT and CDR2 YNNKEL (reference sequence). CDR3 length equals 15 residues. CDR3 protein: CASSQGTDSGNTIYF. Written as DNA, the CDR3 is TGTGCCAGCAGCCAAGGGACAGACTCTGGAAACACCATATATTTT.

CDR3 sequence: CASSTKLGGAVFYEQYF. The CDR3 DNA is TGTGCCAGCAGCACTAAATTGGGGGGGGCCGTTTTCTACGAGCAGTACTTC. V gene TRBV21-1 combines with J gene TRBJ2-7; the table's D call, TRBD2, has no DNA check behind it. TRBV21-1 is classified as a pseudogene. The CDR3 spans 17 residues.

This clone was recorded a few times. V and J are TRBV6-5 and TRBJ2-1; D possibly corresponds to TRBD2 (7 bases). V lost 8 bases to trimming and J lost 8 bases, with 22 bases between them. Germline-derived CDR1 and CDR2 are MNHEY and SVGAGI. This CDR3 has 15 residues. Here the CDR3 DNA reads TGTGCCAGCCCATGCCGGGGGGCTTATGTAGATGAGCAGTTCTTC. This gives the protein CASPCRGAYVDEQFF.

This CDR3 reads CASSSGTGAYEQYF. CDR3 in DNA: TGTGCCAGCAGCTCCGGGACAGGGGCCTACGAGCAGTACTTC. V is TRBV9 and J is TRBJ2-7, with 10 positions matching TRBD1. The length of the CDR3 is 14 residues. Per the germline V gene, CDR1 is SGDLS and CDR2 is YYNGEE. Trimming took 4 bases from V and 2 from J; bases not matched to a gene: 3.

The gene calls are TRBV5-1 and TRBJ1-2, with a weak D call TRBD1 (6 bases). Trimming removed 3 bases from V and 4 bases from J, with 19 bases in between. Germline V gene data show CDR1 as SGHRS and CDR2 as YFSETQ. This CDR3 region has 16 residues. The CDR3 DNA follows: TGCGCCAGCAGCTCACACCGGGACACCCCCTTCTATGGCTACACCTTC. It yields the protein CASSSHRDTPFYGYTF.

V gene TRBV19 combines with J gene TRBJ1-5; 11 nucleotides match TRBD1. CDR1 is LNHDA, CDR2 SQIVND, per germline (reference sequence). The CDR3 contains 17 residues. V gave up 6 bases and J gave up 0 bases; unmatched junction bases: 7. The CDR3 DNA reads as TGTGCCAGTAGATCCGGGACAGGGGGGTTTAGCAATCAGCCCCAGCATTTT. This translates into CASRSGTGGFSNQPQHF.

In its sample, this clone was seen once. The chain recombines TRBV5-6 with TRBJ1-4, with unresolved D. V was shortened by 4 bases and J by 2 bases, with 15 bases between the two germline ends. The V gene's germline CDR1 is SGHDT and CDR2 YYEEEE. This CDR3 spans 16 amino acids. CDR3 in amino acids: CASSPGFGVTNEKLFF. CDR3 bases: TGTGCCAGCAGCCCGGGGTTTGGAGTTACTAATGAAAAACTGTTTTTT.

This clone was detected only a few times. The gene calls are TRBV14 and TRBJ1-2; D remains unclear. The CDR3 extends over 12 amino acids. CDR1 and CDR2 (germline): SGHDN, FVKESK. Trimming pared 1 base from V and 7 bases from J, leaving 7 bases between. DNA of the CDR3: TGTGCCAGCAGCCAAGTGTCGGGTGGCTACACCTTC. The encoded protein is CASSQVSGGYTF.

This clone was picked up one time. J is TRBJ2-1 and V is TRBV9, with D possibly being TRBD1 (5 bases). Germline lookup yields CDR1 SGDLS and CDR2 YYNGEE. The V end lost 3 bases, the J end lost 4 bases, and 8 bases lay between the germline ends. This CDR3 contains 13 residues. CDR3 loop: CASSARQYNEQFF. Here the CDR3 DNA reads TGTGCCAGCAGCGCCCGACAGTACAATGAGCAGTTCTTC.

The chain links TRBV15 to TRBJ1-2, with D hard to call. Trimming left V 6 bases short and J 4 bases short, with 12 bases between. Per germline, CDR1 LNHNV and CDR2 YYDKDF (reference sequence). The CDR3 length is 13 residues. CDR3 sequence reads: CATRDSGFYGYTF. In DNA, the CDR3 is TGTGCCACCAGGGATTCAGGATTCTATGGCTACACCTTC.

The chain has TRBV10-1 and TRBJ2-3; 10 positions agree with TRBD2. The CDR3 length is 18 residues. The germline gives CDR1 WNHNN, CDR2 SYGVQD (reference sequence). With V trimmed by 4 bases and J by 3 bases, 13 bases remained unmatched. The CDR3 reads CASSVGSGGAFGTDTQYF. The DNA for the CDR3 is TGCGCCAGCAGTGTCGGAAGCGGGGGGGCCTTCGGAACAGATACGCAGTATTTT.

V and J are TRBV9 and TRBJ2-3; 12 bases align to TRBD1. The V segment lost 2 bases and the J segment 6 bases; nucleotides outside the gene matches: 4. Per germline, CDR1 SGDLS and CDR2 YYNGEE. This CDR3 is built from 15 residues. The CDR3 region is CASSVTGTGGDTQYF. The CDR3 DNA is TGTGCCAGCAGCGTCACCGGGACAGGGGGCGATACGCAGTATTTT.

The genes are TRBV2 and TRBJ2-5; unclear D gene. The germline V gene encodes CDR1 SNHLY and CDR2 FYNNEI. The CDR3 covers 13 residues. The germline V and J ends were trimmed by 4 bases and 4 bases, with 10 bases remaining between them. This chain's CDR3 is CASSGFFRETQYF. In DNA, the CDR3 is TGTGCCAGCAGTGGATTCTTTAGAGAGACCCAGTACTTC.

The CDR3 region is CASSLARGMNTEAFF. The CDR3 DNA follows: TGCGCCAGCAGCTTGGCCAGGGGAATGAACACTGAAGCTTTCTTT. The V call is TRBV5-1, the J call TRBJ1-1; maybe TRBD1 (6 bases). V was clipped by 0 bases and J by 0 bases, with 9 bases between them. The CDR3 spans 15 residues. Germline V lookup: CDR1 SGHRS, CDR2 YFSETQ. Variable domain in full (rest from reference TRBV5-1 and TRBJ1-1): KAGVTQTPRYLIKTRGQQVTLSCSPISGHRSVSWYQQTPGQGLQFLFEYFSETQRNKGNFPGRFSGRQFSNSRSEMNVSTLELGDSALYLCASSLARGMNTEAFFGQGTRLTVV.

The chain employs TRBV7-6 and TRBJ2-4; 10 positions match TRBD1. Germline assignment: CDR1 SGHVS and CDR2 FNYEAQ. There are 20 residues in the CDR3. Germline trimming cut 5 bases from V and 0 bases from J; bases unmatched to any gene: 16. The CDR3 sequence is CASSPGNRDRGSVAKNIQYF. DNA of the CDR3: TGTGCCAGCAGCCCTGGTAACCGGGACAGGGGCTCCGTAGCCAAAAACATTCAGTACTTC.